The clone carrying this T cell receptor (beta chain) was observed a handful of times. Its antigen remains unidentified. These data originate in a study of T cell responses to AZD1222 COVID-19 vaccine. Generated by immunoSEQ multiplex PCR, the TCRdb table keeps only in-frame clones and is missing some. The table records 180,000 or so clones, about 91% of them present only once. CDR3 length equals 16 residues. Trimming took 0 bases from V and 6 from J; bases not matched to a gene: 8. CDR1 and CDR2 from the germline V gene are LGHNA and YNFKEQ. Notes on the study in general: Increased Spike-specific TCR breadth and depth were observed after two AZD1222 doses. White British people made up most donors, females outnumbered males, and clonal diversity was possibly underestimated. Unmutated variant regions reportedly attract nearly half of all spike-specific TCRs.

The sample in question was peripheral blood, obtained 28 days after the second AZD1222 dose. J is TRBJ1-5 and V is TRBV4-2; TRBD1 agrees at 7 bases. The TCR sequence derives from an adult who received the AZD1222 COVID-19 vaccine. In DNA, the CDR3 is TGTGCCAGCAGCCAAGATCTGCAGGGGGGTGGTCAGCCCCAGCATTTT. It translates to CASSQDLQGGGQPQHF.